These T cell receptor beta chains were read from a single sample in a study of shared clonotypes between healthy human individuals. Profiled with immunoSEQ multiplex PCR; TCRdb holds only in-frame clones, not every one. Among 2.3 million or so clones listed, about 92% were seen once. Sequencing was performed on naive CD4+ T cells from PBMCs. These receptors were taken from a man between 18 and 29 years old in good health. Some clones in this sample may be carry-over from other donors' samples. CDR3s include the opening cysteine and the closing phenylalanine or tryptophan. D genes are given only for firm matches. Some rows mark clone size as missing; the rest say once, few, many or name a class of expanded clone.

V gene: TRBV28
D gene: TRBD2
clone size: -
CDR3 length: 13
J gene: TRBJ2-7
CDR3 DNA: TGTGCCAGCGCGACTAGCCTTTTGTACGAGCAGTACTTC
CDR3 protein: CASATSLLYEQYF

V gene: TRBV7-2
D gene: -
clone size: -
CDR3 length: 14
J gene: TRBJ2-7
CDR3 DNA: TGTGCCAGCAGCTCCCCCTATGGCACCTACGAGCAGTACTTC
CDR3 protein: CASSSPYGTYEQYF

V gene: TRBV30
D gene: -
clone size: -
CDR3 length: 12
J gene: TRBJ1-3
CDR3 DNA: TGTGCCTGGATGGTCTCTGGAAACACCATATATTTT
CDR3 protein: CAWMVSGNTIYF

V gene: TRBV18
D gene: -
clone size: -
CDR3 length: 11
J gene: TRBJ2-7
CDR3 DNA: TGTGCCAGCTCAGAAGACTACGAGCAGTACTTC
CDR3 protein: CASSEDYEQYF

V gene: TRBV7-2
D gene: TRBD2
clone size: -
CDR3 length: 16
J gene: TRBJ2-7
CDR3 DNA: TGTGCCAGCAGCTTTTTGACGGGAGGGCCTACCTACGAGCAGTACTTC
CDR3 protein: CASSFLTGGPTYEQYF

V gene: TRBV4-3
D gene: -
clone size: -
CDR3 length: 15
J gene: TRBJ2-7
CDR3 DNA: TGCGCCAGCAGCCAAGCTCCGGGACGAGGGTACGAGCAGTACTTC
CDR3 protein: CASSQAPGRGYEQYF

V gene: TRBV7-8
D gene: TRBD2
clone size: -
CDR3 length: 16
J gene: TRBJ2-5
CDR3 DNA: TGTGCCAGCAGCTACCGTGCGGCGGGAGAAGGAGAGACCCAGTACTTC
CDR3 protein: CASSYRAAGEGETQYF

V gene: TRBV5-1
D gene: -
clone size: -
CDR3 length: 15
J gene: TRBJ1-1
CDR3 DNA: TGCGCCAGCAGCTTTTATGGGGACCTGAACACTGAAGCTTTCTTT
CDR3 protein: CASSFYGDLNTEAFF

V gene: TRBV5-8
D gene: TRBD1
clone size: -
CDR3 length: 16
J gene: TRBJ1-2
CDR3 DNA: TGTGCCAGCAGCTCCCCGGACAGGGGGGTATGGGATGGCTACACCTTC
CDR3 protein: CASSSPDRGVWDGYTF

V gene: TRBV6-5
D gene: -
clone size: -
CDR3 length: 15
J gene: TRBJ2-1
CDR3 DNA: TGTGCCAGCAGTTCACAGGGGCCGGGGGTGAATGAGCAGTTCTTC
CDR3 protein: CASSSQGPGVNEQFF

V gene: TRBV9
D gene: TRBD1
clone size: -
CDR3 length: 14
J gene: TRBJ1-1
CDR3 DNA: TGTGCCAGCAGCGTAGGGACAGGGGGCTTGGGGGCTTTCTTT
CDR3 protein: CASSVGTGGLGAFF

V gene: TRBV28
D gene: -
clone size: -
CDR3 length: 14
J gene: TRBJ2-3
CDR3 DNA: TGTGCCAGCAGTACTCCTTCGGGGGCAAAAACGCAGTATTTT
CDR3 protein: CASSTPSGAKTQYF

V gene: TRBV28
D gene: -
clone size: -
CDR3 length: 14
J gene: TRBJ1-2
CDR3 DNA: TGTGCCAGCAGTTTGGTAAGGGGCGCTGGGGGCTACACCTTC
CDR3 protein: CASSLVRGAGGYTF

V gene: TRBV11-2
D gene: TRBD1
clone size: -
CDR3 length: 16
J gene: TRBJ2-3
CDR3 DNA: TGTGCCAGCAGCTTTTCCAGGGGGCAAAACACAGATACGCAGTATTTT
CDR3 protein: CASSFSRGQNTDTQYF

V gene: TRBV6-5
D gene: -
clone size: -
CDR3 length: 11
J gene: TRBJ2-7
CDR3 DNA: TGTGCCAGCAGTTACTACCACGAGCAGTACTTC
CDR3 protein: CASSYYHEQYF

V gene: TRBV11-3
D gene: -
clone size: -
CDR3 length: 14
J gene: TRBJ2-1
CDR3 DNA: TGTGCCAGCAGCTTAACAGGGACGATTGGGAAGCAGTTCTTC
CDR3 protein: CASSLTGTIGKQFF

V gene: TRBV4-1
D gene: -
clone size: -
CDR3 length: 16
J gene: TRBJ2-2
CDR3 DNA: TGCGCCAGCAGCCAAGGGGCCGGTCACCCCACCGGGGAGCTGTTTTTT
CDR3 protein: CASSQGAGHPTGELFF

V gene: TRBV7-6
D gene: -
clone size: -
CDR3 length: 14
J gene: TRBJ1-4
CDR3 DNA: TGTGCCAGCAGCTTAAGACAGACTAATGAAAAACTGTTTTTT
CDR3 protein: CASSLRQTNEKLFF

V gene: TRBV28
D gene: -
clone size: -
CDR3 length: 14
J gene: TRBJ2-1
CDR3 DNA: TGTGCCAGCACCGAGGGCAGCCTCTACAATGAGCAGTTCTTC
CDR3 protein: CASTEGSLYNEQFF

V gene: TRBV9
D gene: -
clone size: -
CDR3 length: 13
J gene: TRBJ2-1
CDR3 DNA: TGTGCCAGCAGCGTAGATTGGAACAATGAGCAGTTCTTC
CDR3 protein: CASSVDWNNEQFF

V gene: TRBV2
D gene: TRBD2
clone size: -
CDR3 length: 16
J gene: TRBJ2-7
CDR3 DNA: TGTGCCAGCAGTTCCGGGACTAGCGGGGGTGCCTACGAGCAGTACTTC
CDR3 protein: CASSSGTSGGAYEQYF

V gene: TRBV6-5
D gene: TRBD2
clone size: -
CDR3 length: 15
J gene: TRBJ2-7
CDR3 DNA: TGTGCCAGCAGCCGAACCGGGACTAGCGATTACGAGCAGTACTTC
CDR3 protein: CASSRTGTSDYEQYF

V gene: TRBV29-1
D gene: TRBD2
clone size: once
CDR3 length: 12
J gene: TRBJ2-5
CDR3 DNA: TGCAGCGTTCTAGCGGAGGGGGAGACCCAGTACTTC
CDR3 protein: CSVLAEGETQYF

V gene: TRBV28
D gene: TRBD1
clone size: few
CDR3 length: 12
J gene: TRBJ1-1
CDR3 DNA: TGTGCCAGCAGCTCCGACAGGGCCGAAGCTTTCTTT
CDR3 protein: CASSSDRAEAFF

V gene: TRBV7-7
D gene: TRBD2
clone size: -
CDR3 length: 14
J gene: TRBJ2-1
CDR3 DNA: TGTGCCAGCAGCCCAAGGACTAGCGGCGATGAGCAGTTCTTC
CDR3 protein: CASSPRTSGDEQFF

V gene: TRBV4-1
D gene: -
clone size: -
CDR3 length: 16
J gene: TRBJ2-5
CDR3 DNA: TGCGCCAGCAGCCAAGATCAAGGGAGTCCTCAAGAGACCCAGTACTTC
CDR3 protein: CASSQDQGSPQETQYF

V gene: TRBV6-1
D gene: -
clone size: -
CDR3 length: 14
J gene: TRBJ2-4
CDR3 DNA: TGTGCCAGCAGTGAGGGGGGAGCCAAAAACATTCAGTACTTC
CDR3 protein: CASSEGGAKNIQYF

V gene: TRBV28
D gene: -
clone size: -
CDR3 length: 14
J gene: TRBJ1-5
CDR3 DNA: TGTGCCAGCACCTTTGGACGGCGCAATCAGCCCCAGCATTTT
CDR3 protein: CASTFGRRNQPQHF

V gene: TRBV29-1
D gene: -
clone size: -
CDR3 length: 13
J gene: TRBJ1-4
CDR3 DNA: TGCAGCGTTGGGACAGCCTTTAATGAAAAACTGTTTTTT
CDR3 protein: CSVGTAFNEKLFF